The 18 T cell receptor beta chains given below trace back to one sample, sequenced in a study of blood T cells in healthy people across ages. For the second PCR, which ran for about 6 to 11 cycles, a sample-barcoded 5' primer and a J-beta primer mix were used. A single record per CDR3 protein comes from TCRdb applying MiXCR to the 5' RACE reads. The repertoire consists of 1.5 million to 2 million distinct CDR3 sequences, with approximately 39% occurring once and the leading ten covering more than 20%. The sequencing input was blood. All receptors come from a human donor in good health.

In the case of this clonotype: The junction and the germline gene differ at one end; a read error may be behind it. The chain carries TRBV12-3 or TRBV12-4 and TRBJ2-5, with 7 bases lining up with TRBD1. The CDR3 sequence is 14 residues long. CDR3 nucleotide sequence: TGTGCCAGCAGTTTGGACAGGATGGAAGAGACCCCGTACTTC. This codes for CASSLDRMEETPYF.

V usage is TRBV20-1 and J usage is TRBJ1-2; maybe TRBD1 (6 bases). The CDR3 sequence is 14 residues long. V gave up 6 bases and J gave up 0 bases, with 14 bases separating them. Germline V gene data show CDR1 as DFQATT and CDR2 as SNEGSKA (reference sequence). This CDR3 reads CSAAKGGPNYGYTF. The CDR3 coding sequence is TGCAGTGCCGCAAAGGGGGGCCCTAACTATGGCTACACCTTC.

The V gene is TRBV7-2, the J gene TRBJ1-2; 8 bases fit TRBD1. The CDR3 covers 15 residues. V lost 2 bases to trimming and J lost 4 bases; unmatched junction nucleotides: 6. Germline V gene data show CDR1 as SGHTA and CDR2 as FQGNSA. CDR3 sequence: CASSLTPDRGYGYTF. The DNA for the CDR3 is TGTGCCAGCAGCTTAACCCCCGACAGGGGCTATGGCTACACCTTC.

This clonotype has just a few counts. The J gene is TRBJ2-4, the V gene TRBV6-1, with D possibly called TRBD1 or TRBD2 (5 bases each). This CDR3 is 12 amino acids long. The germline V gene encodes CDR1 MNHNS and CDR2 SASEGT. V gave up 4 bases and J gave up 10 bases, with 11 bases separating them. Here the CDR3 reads CASSGDGFIQYF. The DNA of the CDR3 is TGTGCCAGCAGTGGGGACGGTTTTATTCAGTACTTC.

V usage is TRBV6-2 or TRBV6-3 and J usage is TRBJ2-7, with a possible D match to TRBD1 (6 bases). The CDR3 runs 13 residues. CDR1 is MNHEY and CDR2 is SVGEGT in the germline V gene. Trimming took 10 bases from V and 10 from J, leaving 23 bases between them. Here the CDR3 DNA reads TGTGCCACCAAGGTTCCCGCACTGGGGGCCCAGTACTTC. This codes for CATKVPALGAQYF.

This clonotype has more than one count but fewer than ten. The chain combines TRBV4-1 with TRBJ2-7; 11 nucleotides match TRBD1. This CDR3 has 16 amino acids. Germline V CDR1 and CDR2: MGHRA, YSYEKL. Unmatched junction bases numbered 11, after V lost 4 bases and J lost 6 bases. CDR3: CASSLPPGTGGVEQYF. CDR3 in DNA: TGCGCCAGCAGCCTACCGCCTGGGACAGGGGGGGTCGAGCAGTACTTC.

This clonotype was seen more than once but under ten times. CDR3 DNA: TGCGCCAGCAGCCAAGAGACGGGGCCTTACAATGAGCAGTTCTTC. This encodes CASSQETGPYNEQFF. The chain couples TRBV4-3 to TRBJ2-1; the D call may be TRBD1 or TRBD2 (5 bases each). The CDR3 is made up of 15 amino acids. The germline V gene has CDR1 LGHNA and CDR2 YSLEER. V lost 0 bases and J 4 bases, leaving 10 bases between the germline ends.

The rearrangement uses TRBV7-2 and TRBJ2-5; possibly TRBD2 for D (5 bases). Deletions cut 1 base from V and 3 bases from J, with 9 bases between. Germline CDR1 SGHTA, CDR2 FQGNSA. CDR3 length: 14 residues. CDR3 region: CASSLVVGKETQYF. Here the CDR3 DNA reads TGTGCCAGCAGCTTAGTTGTCGGGAAAGAGACCCAGTACTTC.

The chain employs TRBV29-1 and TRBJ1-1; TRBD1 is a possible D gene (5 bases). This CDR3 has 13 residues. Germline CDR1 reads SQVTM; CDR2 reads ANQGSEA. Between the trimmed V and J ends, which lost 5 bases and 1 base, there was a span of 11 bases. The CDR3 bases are TGCAGCGTTCGGGGGGTCGGGAACACTGAAGCTTTCTTT. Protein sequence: CSVRGVGNTEAFF.

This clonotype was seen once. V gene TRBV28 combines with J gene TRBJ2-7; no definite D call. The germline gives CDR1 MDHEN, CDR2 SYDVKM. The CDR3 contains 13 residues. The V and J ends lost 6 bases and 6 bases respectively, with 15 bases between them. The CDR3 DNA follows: TGTGCCAGCAGCCCCCGACCCCTCGGCGAGCAGTACTTC. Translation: CASSPRPLGEQYF.

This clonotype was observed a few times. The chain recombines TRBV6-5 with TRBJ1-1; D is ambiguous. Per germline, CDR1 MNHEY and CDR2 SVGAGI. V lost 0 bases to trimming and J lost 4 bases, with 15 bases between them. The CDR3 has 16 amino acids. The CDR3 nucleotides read TGTGCCAGCAGTTACTCGATAGCGGGCGCGGGCACTGAAGCTTTCTTT. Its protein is CASSYSIAGAGTEAFF.

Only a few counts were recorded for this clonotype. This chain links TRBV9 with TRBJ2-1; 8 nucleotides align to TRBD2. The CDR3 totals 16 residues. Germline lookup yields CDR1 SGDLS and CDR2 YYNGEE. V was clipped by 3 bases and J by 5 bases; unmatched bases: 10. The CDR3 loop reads CASSGLRLAKNNEQFF. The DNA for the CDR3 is TGTGCCAGCAGCGGATTAAGACTAGCGAAAAACAATGAGCAGTTCTTC.

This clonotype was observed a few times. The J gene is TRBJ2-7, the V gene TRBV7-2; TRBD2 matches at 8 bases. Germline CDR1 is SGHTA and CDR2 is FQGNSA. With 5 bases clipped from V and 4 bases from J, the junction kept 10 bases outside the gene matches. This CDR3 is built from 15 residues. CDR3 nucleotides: TGTGCCAGCAGCCGGTCCGGGACTAGTATTTACGAGCAGTACTTC. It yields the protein CASSRSGTSIYEQYF.

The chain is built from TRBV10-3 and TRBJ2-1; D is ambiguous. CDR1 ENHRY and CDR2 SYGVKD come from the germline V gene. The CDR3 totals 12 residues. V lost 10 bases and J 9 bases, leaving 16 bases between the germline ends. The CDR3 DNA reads TGTGCCACCAGCCCCGGTCAGAGTGAGCAGTTCTTC. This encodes CATSPGQSEQFF.

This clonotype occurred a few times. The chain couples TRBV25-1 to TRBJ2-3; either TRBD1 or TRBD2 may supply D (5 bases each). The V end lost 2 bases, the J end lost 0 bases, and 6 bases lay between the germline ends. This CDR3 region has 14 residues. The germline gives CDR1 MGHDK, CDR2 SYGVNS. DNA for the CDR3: TGTGCCAGCAGTGAACGGGACAGCACAGATACGCAGTATTTT. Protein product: CASSERDSTDTQYF. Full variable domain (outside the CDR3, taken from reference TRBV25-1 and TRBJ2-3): EADIYQTPRYLVIGTGKKITLECSQTMGHDKMYWYQQDPGMELHLIHYSYGVNSTEKGDLSSESTVSRIRTEHFPLTLESARPSHTSQYLCASSERDSTDTQYFGPGTRLTVL.

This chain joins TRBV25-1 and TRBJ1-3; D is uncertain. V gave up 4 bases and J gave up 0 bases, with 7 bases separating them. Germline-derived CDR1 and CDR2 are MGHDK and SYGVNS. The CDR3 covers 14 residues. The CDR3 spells CASSGTFSGNTIYF. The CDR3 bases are TGTGCCAGCAGTGGGACGTTCTCTGGAAACACCATATATTTT.

The CDR3 DNA sequence: TGTGCCAGCAGCGTAGACCCCCAGGGGGATGGAGAGACCCAGTACTTC. This translates into CASSVDPQGDGETQYF. The chain employs TRBV9 and TRBJ2-5; TRBD1 agrees at 7 bases. Trimming took 0 bases from V and 4 from J; bases not matched to a gene: 9. Germline loops: CDR1 SGDLS, CDR2 YYNGEE. The length of the CDR3 is 16 residues.

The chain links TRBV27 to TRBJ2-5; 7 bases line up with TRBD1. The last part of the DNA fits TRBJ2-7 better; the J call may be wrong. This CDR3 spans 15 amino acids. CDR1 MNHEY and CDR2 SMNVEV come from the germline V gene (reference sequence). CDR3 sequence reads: CASSLSRRTGYEQYF. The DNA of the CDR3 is TGTGCCAGCAGTTTGAGCCGGAGGACAGGCTACGAGCAGTACTTC.